These 12 T cell receptor beta chains were sequenced from one sample in a study of T-cell memory formation after mild COVID-19. TCRdb fed the 5' RACE reads into MiXCR, producing one record per CDR3 protein. The sample has 190,000 or so distinct CDR3 sequences, about 20% seen once. Material: PBMCs or a T cell subset sorted from them (not recorded which). Source of these receptors: an adult woman who had mild COVID-19 (a few samples of this study predate the infection). Cell type and time point are not known.

This clonotype appeared a few times. The chain is built from TRBV4-1 and TRBJ2-5, with a tentative D call TRBD1 (6 bases). With 1 base removed from V and 1 base from J, the gap between germline ends came to 7 bases. Germline CDR1 MGHRA, CDR2 YSYEKL. This CDR3 is built from 14 residues. CDR3 residues: CASSQVGAQETQYF. The CDR3 coding sequence is TGCGCCAGCAGCCAAGTGGGGGCCCAAGAGACCCAGTACTTC.

The chain joins TRBV7-9 to TRBJ2-3; TRBD2 matches 7 bases. Per germline, CDR1 SEHNR and CDR2 FQNEAQ (reference sequence). The V gene end was trimmed by 0 bases and the J gene end by 4 bases; junction bases not matched to a gene: 4. The CDR3 has 15 amino acids. The CDR3 sequence: CASSLAWEGPDTQYF. As DNA, the CDR3 is TGTGCCAGCAGCTTAGCGTGGGAGGGACCAGATACGCAGTATTTT.

This clonotype was detected only a few times. The V call is TRBV15, the J call TRBJ2-2; tentative D call: TRBD2 (6 bases). Germline V gene sequence: CDR1 LNHNV, CDR2 YYDKDF (reference sequence). Trimming took off 0 bases at V and 5 bases at J, with 10 bases between the two ends. The CDR3 is 15 amino acids. The CDR3 coding sequence is TGTGCCACCAGCAGAGAAACAGGAGGGACCGGGGAGCTGTTTTTT. Encoded protein: CATSRETGGTGELFF.

This sequence joins TRBV7-6 and TRBJ1-2; 10 bases line up with TRBD1. The CDR3 is 15 amino acids. Losses at the gene ends were 3 bases for V and 1 base for J; bases not matched to a gene: 2. Germline V CDR1 and CDR2: SGHVS, FNYEAQ. The CDR3 sequence: CASSFGTGDNYGYTF. The CDR3 coding sequence is TGTGCCAGCAGCTTCGGGACAGGGGATAACTATGGCTACACCTTC.

The genes are TRBV2 and TRBJ2-7, with D possibly being TRBD2 (7 bases). Trimming removed 10 bases at V and 2 bases at J, with 18 bases between. Germline CDR1 reads SNHLY; CDR2 reads FYNNEI. This CDR3 comprises 14 residues. CDR3 region: CATLEGGRPYEQYF. CDR3 nucleotide sequence: TGTGCCACCTTAGAGGGGGGGCGGCCCTACGAGCAGTACTTC.

The genes are TRBV5-5 and TRBJ1-4; possible D gene TRBD1, 6 bases. Germline V gene lookup returns CDR1 SGHKS and CDR2 YYEKEE (reference sequence). V lost 1 base and J 5 bases, leaving 12 bases between the germline ends. The CDR3 consists of 15 residues. CDR3 amino acids: CASSLRTVLNEKLFF. The CDR3 DNA reads as TGTGCCAGCAGCTTGCGGACAGTTCTAAATGAAAAACTGTTTTTT.

This clonotype showed up just a few times. V and J are TRBV5-6 and TRBJ2-2; D ambiguous. The CDR3 runs to 14 residues. The germline V gene encodes CDR1 SGHDT and CDR2 YYEEEE. The V gene lost 2 bases and the J gene lost 2 bases, with 7 bases spanning the gap. As DNA, the CDR3 is TGTGCCAGCAGCTTAGGCAGTAACACCGGGGAGCTGTTTTTT. It translates to CASSLGSNTGELFF. Filled out from reference TRBV5-6 and TRBJ2-2, the complete variable domain reads DAGVTQSPTHLIKTRGQQVTLRCSPKSGHDTVSWYQQALGQGPQFIFQYYEEEERQRGNFPDRFSGHQFPNYSSELNVNALLLGDSALYLCASSLGSNTGELFFGEGSRLTVL.

This clonotype was seen a handful of times. J is TRBJ2-3 and V is TRBV11-2; D unclear. The CDR3 is 15 amino acids. The ends were cut back, 1 base at V and 4 bases at J, with 12 bases in the middle. Germline values: CDR1 SGHAT, CDR2 FQNNGV. The CDR3 sequence: CASSLVWGGADTQYF. CDR3 DNA: TGTGCCAGCAGCTTAGTGTGGGGTGGTGCAGATACGCAGTATTTT. Full variable domain (rest looked up from reference TRBV11-2 and TRBJ2-3): EAGVAQSPRYKIIEKRQSVAFWCNPISGHATLYWYQQILGQGPKLLIQFQNNGVVDDSQLPKDRFSAERLKGVDSTLKIQPAKLEDSAVYLCASSLVWGGADTQYFGPGTRLTVL.

CDR3 region: CASSLGSGGTYEQYF. Here the CDR3 DNA reads TGTGCCAGCAGCCTAGGCTCAGGGGGCACCTACGAGCAGTACTTC. The chain carries TRBV7-6 and TRBJ2-7; 8 nucleotides agree with TRBD1. Germline V gives CDR1 SGHVS, CDR2 FNYEAQ. V lost 5 bases, J lost 2 bases, and 8 bases stayed unmatched. CDR3 length equals 15 residues.

V gene TRBV24-1 combines with J gene TRBJ1-2; D gene unclear. V gave up 2 bases and J gave up 6 bases, with 15 bases separating them. The germline CDR1 and CDR2 sequences are KGHDR and SFDVKD. This CDR3 comprises 15 residues. CDR3 amino acids: CATSDSLGTSHGYTF. The CDR3 nucleotides are TGTGCCACCAGTGATTCCCTGGGTACTAGTCATGGCTACACCTTC.

Only a few counts were recorded for this clonotype. The chain couples TRBV15 to TRBJ2-2; 10 bases map to TRBD1. CDR1 LNHNV and CDR2 YYDKDF come from the germline V gene (reference sequence). J gave up 4 bases and V 0 bases, and 14 bases lay outside the gene matches. The CDR3 is 20 residues long. This CDR3 reads CATSRDGSPPGQGSTGELFF. CDR3 in DNA: TGTGCCACCAGCAGAGATGGGTCCCCACCGGGACAGGGGTCCACCGGGGAGCTGTTTTTT.

The chain is built from TRBV29-1 and TRBJ2-2; tentatively, D is TRBD2 (6 bases). The germline V and J ends were trimmed by 5 bases and 4 bases, with 14 bases remaining between them. This CDR3 comprises 14 residues. The germline gives CDR1 SQVTM, CDR2 ANQGSEA. CDR3 nucleotides: TGCAGCGTTCTAGGGACTTGGGGCACCGGGGAGCTGTTTTTT. Its translation: CSVLGTWGTGELFF.